This TCR beta chain stems from a study of blood T cell repertoires in COVID-19. CDR1 and CDR2 (germline): SGHTA, FQGNSA. The V segment lost 1 base and the J segment 5 bases; nucleotides outside the gene matches: 4. The CDR3 has 15 residues. A PCR-confirmed or clinician-diagnosed COVID-19 case had contacted exposed participants within 2 weeks of entry. Assay used: immunoSEQ multiplex PCR; TCRdb lists only in-frame clones, some missing. This table has roughly 400,000 clones, approximately 91% appearing once. The sample consisted of PBMCs or T cells enriched from blood (not recorded which). The J gene is TRBJ1-4, the V gene TRBV7-2, with TRBD1 matching 7 bases. This receptor was taken from a woman younger than 35 who had been exposed to COVID-19. CDR3 loop: CASSLGGGRNEKLFF. CDR3 sequence (DNA): TGTGCCAGCAGCTTAGGAGGGGGCAGGAATGAAAAACTGTTTTTT.